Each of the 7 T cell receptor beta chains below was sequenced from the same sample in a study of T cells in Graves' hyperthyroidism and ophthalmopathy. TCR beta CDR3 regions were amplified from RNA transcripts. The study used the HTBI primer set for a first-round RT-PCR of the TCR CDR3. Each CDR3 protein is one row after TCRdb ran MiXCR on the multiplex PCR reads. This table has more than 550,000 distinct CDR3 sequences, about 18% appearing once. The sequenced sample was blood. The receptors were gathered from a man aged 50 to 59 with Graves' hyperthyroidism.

The CDR3 here is CASSAYRGRTDTQYF. CDR3 coding DNA: TGCGCCAGCAGTGCCTACAGGGGGCGAACAGATACGCAGTATTTT. The chain employs TRBV10-2 and TRBJ2-3, with TRBD1 matching over 9 bases. In germline, CDR1 is WSHSY, CDR2 SAAADI. V lost 4 bases, J lost 3 bases, and 5 bases stayed unmatched. This CDR3 has 15 amino acids.

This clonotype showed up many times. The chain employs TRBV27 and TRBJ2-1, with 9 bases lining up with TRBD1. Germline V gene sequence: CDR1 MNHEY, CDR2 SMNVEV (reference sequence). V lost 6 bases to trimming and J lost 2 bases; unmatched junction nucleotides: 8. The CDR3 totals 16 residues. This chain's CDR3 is CASSNSGTGTYNEQFF. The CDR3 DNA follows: TGTGCCAGCAGCAATTCCGGGACAGGGACCTACAATGAGCAGTTCTTC.

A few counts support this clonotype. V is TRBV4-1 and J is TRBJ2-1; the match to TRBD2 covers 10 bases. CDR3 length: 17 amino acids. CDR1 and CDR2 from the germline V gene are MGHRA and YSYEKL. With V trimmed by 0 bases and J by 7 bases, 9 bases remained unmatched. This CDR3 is CASSQDEAGGPGNEQFF. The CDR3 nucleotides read TGCGCCAGCAGCCAAGATGAAGCGGGAGGGCCCGGGAATGAGCAGTTCTTC.

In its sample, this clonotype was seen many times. The CDR3 loop reads CASSVAEGGPWETQYF. The CDR3 DNA sequence: TGTGCCAGCAGCGTAGCGGAGGGAGGGCCGTGGGAGACCCAGTACTTC. The chain recombines TRBV9 with TRBJ2-5, with 7 bases lining up with TRBD2. Germline V lookup: CDR1 SGDLS, CDR2 YYNGEE. The CDR3 runs to 16 residues. V was pared by 0 bases and J by 5 bases, with 10 bases of the junction left unmatched. The variable domain in full, completed from reference TRBV9 and TRBJ2-5, reads DSGVTQTPKHLITATGQRVTLRCSPRSGDLSVYWYQQSLDQGLQFLIQYYNGEERAKGNILERFSAQQFPDLHSELNLSSLELGDSALYFCASSVAEGGPWETQYFGPGTRLLVL.

Here the CDR3 reads CSVESGTRPNTGELFF. The CDR3 nucleotides are TGCAGCGTTGAATCCGGGACACGACCGAACACCGGGGAGCTGTTTTTT. V is TRBV29-1 and J is TRBJ2-2; D is perhaps TRBD1 (6 bases). The V end lost 2 bases, the J end lost 0 bases, and 13 bases lay between the germline ends. CDR1 SQVTM and CDR2 ANQGSEA come from the germline V gene. The length of the CDR3 is 16 residues.

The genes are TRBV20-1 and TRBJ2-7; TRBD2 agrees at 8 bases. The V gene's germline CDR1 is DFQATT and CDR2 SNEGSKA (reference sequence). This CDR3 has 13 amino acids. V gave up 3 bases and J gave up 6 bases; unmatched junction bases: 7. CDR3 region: CSASSLAGTEQYF. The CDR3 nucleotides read TGCAGTGCTAGTTCGTTAGCGGGAACCGAGCAGTACTTC.

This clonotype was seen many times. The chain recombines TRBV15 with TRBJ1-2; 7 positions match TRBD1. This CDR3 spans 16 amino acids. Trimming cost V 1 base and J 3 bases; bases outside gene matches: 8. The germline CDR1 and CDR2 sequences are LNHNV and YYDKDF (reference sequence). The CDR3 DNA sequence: TGTGCCACCAGCAGAGGCAGGGGGTCGGGGTACTATGGCTACACCTTC. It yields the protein CATSRGRGSGYYGYTF.